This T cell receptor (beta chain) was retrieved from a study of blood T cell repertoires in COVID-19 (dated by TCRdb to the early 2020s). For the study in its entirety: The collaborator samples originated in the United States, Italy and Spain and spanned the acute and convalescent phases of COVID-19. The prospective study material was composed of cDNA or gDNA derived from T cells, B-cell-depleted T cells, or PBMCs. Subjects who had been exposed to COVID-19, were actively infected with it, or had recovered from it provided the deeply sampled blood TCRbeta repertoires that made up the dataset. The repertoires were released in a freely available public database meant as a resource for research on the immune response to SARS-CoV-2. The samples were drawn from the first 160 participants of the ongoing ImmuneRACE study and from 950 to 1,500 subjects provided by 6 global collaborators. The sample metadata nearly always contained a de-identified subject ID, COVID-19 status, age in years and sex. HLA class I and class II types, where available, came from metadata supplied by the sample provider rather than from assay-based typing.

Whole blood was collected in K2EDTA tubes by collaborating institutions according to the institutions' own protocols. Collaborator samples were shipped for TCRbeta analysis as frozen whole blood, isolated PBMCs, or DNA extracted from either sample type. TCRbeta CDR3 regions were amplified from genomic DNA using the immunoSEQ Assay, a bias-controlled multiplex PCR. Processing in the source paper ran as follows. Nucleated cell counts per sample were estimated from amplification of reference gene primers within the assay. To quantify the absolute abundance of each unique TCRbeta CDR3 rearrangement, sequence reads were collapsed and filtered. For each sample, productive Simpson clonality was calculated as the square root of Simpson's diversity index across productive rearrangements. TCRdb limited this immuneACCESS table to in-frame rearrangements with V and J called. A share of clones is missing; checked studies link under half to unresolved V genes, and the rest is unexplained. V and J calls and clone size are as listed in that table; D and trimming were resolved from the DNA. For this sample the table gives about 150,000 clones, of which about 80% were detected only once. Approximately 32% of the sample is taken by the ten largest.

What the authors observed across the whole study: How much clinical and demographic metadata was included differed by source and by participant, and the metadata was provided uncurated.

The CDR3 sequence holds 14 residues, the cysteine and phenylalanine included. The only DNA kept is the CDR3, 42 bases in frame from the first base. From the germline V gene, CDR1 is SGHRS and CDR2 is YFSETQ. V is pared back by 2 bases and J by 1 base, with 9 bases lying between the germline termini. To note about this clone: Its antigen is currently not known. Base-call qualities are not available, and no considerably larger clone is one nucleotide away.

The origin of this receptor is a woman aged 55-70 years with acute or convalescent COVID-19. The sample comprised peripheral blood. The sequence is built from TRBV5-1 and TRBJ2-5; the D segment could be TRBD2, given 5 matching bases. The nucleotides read TGCGCCAGCAGCTTACAAAGCGGCCAAGAGACCCAGTACTTC. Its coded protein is CASSLQSGQETQYF.